This T cell receptor (beta chain) was observed in a study of blood T cell repertoires in COVID-19. Across the whole study: Samples representing acute and convalescent COVID-19 were sourced from the United States, Italy and Spain. Nucleic acid was either cDNA or gDNA, and it came from T cells, B-cell-depleted T cells, or PBMCs.

The CDR3 totals 17 residues. Looked up from germline, CDR1 is LGHDT and CDR2 is YNNKEL (reference sequence). V lost 0 bases to trimming and J lost 2 bases, with 14 bases between them. Authors' analysis steps: Quantification of nucleated cells was approximated via reference gene primer amplification. Measured with immunoSEQ multiplex PCR; TCRdb has only the in-frame clones, and not every one. V, J and clone size are those of that table, while D and trimming were read from the DNA. The sample lists more than 65,000 clones; 75% to 80% were seen once. The source is a human donor in a cohort sampled during active COVID-19. Material: peripheral blood. V is TRBV3-1 (or the pseudogene TRBV3-2) and J is TRBJ1-5, with a tentative D call TRBD1 (5 bases). The CDR3 sequence is CASSQDLGGLGNQPQHF. The CDR3 region has the DNA TGTGCCAGCAGCCAAGATCTGGGGGGGTTGGGCAATCAGCCCCAGCATTTT.